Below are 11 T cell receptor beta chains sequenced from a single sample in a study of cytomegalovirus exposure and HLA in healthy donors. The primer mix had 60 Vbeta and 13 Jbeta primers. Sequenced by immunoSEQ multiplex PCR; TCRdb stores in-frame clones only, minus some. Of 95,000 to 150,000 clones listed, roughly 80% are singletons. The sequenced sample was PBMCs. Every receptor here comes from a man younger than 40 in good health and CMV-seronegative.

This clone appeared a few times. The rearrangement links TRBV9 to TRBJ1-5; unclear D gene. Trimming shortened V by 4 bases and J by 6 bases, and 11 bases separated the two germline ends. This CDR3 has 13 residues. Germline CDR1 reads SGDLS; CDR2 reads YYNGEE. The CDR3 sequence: CASSPTPGQPQHF. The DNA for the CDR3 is TGTGCCAGCAGCCCTACCCCGGGTCAGCCCCAGCATTTT.

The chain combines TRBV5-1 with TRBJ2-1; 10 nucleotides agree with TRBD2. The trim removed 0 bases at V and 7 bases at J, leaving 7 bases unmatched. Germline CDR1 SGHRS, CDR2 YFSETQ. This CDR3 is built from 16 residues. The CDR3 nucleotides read TGCGCCAGCAGCTTGGCCCCAGCGGGGGGGCAAAATGAGCAGTTCTTC. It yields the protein CASSLAPAGGQNEQFF. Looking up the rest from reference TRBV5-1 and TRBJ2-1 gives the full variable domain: KAGVTQTPRYLIKTRGQQVTLSCSPISGHRSVSWYQQTPGQGLQFLFEYFSETQRNKGNFPGRFSGRQFSNSRSEMNVSTLELGDSALYLCASSLAPAGGQNEQFFGPGTRLTVL.

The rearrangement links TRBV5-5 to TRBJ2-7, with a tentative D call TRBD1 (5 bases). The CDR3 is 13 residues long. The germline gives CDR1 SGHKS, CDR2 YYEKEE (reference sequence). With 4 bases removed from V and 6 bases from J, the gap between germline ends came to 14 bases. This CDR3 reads CASSQIGVFEQYF. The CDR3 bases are TGTGCCAGCAGCCAAATAGGGGTTTTCGAGCAGTACTTC.

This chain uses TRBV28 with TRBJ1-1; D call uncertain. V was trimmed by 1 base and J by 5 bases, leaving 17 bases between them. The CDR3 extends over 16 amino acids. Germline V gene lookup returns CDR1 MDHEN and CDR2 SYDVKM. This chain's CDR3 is CASSLLMRSARTEAFF. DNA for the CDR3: TGTGCCAGCAGTTTATTAATGCGGAGCGCGAGGACTGAAGCTTTCTTT.

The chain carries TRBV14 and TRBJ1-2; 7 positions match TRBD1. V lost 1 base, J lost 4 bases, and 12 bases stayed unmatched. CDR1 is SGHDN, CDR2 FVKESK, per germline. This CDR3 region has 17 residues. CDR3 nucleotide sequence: TGTGCCAGCAGCCAAGTGGGGGACAGACCGTATGGCTATGGCTACACCTTC. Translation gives CASSQVGDRPYGYGYTF.

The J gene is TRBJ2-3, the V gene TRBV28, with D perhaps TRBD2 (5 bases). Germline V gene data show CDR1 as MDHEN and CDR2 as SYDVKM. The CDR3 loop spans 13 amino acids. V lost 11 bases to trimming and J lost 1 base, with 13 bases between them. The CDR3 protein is CAGSGRRTDTQYF. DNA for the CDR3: TGTGCCGGCTCGGGGAGACGCACAGATACGCAGTATTTT.

In DNA, the CDR3 is TGTGCCATCAGTGAGTCGGGGGTCCAGGGGGTTGTC. Its protein is CAISESGVQGVV. The chain links TRBV10-3 to TRBJ2-7; 7 nucleotides align to TRBD1. The CDR3 is made up of 12 amino acids. Germline values: CDR1 ENHRY, CDR2 SYGVKD.

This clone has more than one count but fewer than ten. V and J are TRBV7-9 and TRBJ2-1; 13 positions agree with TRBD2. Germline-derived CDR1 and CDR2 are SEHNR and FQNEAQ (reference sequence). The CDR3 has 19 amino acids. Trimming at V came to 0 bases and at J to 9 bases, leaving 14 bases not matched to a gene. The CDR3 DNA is TGTGCCAGCAGCTTAGCGCCTTGGACTAGCGGGAGAAAGGAAGGTGAGCAGTTCTTC. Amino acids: CASSLAPWTSGRKEGEQFF.

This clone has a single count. The CDR3 coding sequence is TGTGCCAGCAGCGACAGGAATGGCTACACCTTC. This codes for CASSDRNGYTF. The chain uses TRBV13 and TRBJ1-2; D might be TRBD1 (6 bases). V was clipped by 5 bases and J by 6 bases, with 7 bases between them. Germline CDR1 and CDR2: PRHDT and FYEKMQ (reference sequence). CDR3 length equals 11 residues.

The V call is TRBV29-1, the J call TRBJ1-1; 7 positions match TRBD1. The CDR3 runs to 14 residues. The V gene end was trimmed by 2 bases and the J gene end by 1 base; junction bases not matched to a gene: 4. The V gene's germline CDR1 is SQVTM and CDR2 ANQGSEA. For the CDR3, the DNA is TGCAGCGTTGAAAAGGGACAGCCGAACACTGAAGCTTTCTTT. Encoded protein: CSVEKGQPNTEAFF.

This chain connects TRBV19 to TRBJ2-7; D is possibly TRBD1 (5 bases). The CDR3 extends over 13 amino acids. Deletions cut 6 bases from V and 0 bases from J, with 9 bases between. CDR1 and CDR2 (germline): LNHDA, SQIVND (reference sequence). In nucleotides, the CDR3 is TGTGCCAGTAGCCGACAGACCTCCTACGAGCAGTACTTC. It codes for CASSRQTSYEQYF.